These T cell receptor beta chains were read from a single sample in a study of cytomegalovirus exposure and HLA in healthy donors. TCRdb's copy holds only in-frame clones and misses some; the assay was immunoSEQ multiplex PCR. Here the sample spans around 100,000 clones, 85% to 95% being singletons. The sequenced sample consisted of PBMCs. The receptors were gathered from a woman aged 18-35 years in good health and CMV-seronegative. The CDR3 runs from the conserved cysteine through the conserved F or W.

TRBV30,CAWKPGLTSYEQYF
TRBV7-2,CASSYGQGANYGYTF
TRBV7-9,CASSYPETATNEKLFF
TRBV7-6,CASSLNRGGTEAFF
TRBV5-5,CASSQDSLEVYEQYF
TRBV28,CASSSDTGTDTQYF
TRBV9,CASSDDRGVSGYTF
TRBV7-2,CASSLVSGNNPYEQYF
TRBV5-6,CASSLGGYNEKLFF
TRBV7-6,CASSSSTGGATEAFF
TRBV19,CASRDSYEQYF
TRBV27,CASANSNTGELFF
TRBV18,CASSLGGNTEAFF
TRBV4-2,CASSQPSTGELFF
TRBV30,CAWSLGTGPGNTIYF
TRBV27,CASSMTGNSGYTF
TRBV18,CASSPPAGPYEQYF
TRBV4-2,CASSHPPGTSSSNEQFF
TRBV29-1,CSVEVAGTYNEQFF
TRBV18,CASSPGAGNYNEQFF
TRBV6-5,CASSRLGQGGEKLFF
TRBV5-4,CASSLNGQGMRETQYF
TRBV5-1,CASSLVGTGRPMNTEAFF
TRBV6-5,CASSLSGDLYNEQFF
TRBV30,CAWSTGTEAFF
TRBV7-9,CASSYRPGEFYEQYF
TRBV13,CASSPSGANVLTF
TRBV2,CATASGQFGYEQYF
TRBV6-5,CASSYGDRGWDTQYF
TRBV27,CASSPSGFPGTDTQYF
TRBV5-4,CASSLGGTAAQPQHF
TRBV2,CASAGWLDTEAFF
TRBV27,CASSWKQGATGELFF
TRBV29-1,CSVERGTNTGELFF
TRBV6-5,CASSYGTGRSYEQYF
TRBV18,CASSPGTGAYEQYF
TRBV7-3,CASSSSDRVVYGYTF
TRBV6-4,CASSDSQGAVDTQYF
TRBV6-1,CASSERQNYEQYF